This entry lists 27 T cell receptor beta chains sequenced from one sample in a study of graft-versus-host responses after intestinal transplantation. Here immunoSEQ multiplex PCR was the method, and the copy in TCRdb shows in-frame clones only, minus some. The sample lists about 120,000 clones, roughly 93% occurring once. No antigens are known for them. Sequences were derived from unstimulated CD4+ T cells sorted from spleen or lymph node cells, sampled before intestinal transplant. The origin of the receptors is a human donor who received an intestinal transplant.

The rearrangement links TRBV5-5 to TRBJ2-7; maybe TRBD1 (6 bases). This CDR3 spans 13 amino acids. The germline V and J ends were trimmed by 5 bases and 2 bases, with 11 bases remaining between them. Germline values: CDR1 SGHKS, CDR2 YYEKEE (reference sequence). The CDR3 DNA is TGTGCCAGCAGTAAGGGGGACCCCTACGAGCAGTACTTC. Its protein is CASSKGDPYEQYF.

The genes are TRBV9 and TRBJ2-5; 9 bases fit TRBD2. Germline CDR1 SGDLS, CDR2 YYNGEE. V was pared by 0 bases and J by 3 bases, with 6 bases of the junction left unmatched. This CDR3 has 16 residues. This CDR3 reads CASSVGSASGEETQYF. The CDR3 DNA follows: TGTGCCAGCAGCGTAGGAAGCGCTAGCGGGGAAGAGACCCAGTACTTC.

The chain employs TRBV6-5 and TRBJ2-4; 8 bases agree with TRBD1. The CDR3 extends over 14 amino acids. V lost 6 bases, J lost 3 bases, and 4 bases stayed unmatched. CDR1 and CDR2 from the germline V gene are MNHEY and SVGAGI. This chain's CDR3 is CASRTGEDKNIQYF. CDR3 bases: TGTGCCAGCAGGACAGGGGAGGACAAAAACATTCAGTACTTC.

This sequence joins TRBV6-5 and TRBJ2-5; 11 nucleotides line up with TRBD2. The CDR3 contains 15 residues. The germline V gene encodes CDR1 MNHEY and CDR2 SVGAGI. The V gene end was trimmed by 8 bases and the J gene end by 5 bases; junction bases not matched to a gene: 10. CDR3 protein: CASSNGLAGGETQYF. As DNA, the CDR3 is TGTGCCAGCTCGAACGGGCTAGCGGGAGGTGAGACCCAGTACTTC.

The CDR3 protein is CASSSSQGPNEKLFF. In DNA form, the CDR3 reads TGTGCCAGCAGCTCGTCCCAGGGTCCTAATGAAAAACTGTTTTTT. The rearrangement uses TRBV5-4 and TRBJ1-4; D possibly corresponds to TRBD1 (5 bases). V was cut by 3 bases and J by 3 bases, with 12 bases left in between. Germline V gene data show CDR1 as SGHNT and CDR2 as YYREEE (reference sequence). The CDR3 loop spans 15 amino acids.

The chain couples TRBV2 to TRBJ1-4, with 7 positions matching TRBD1. This CDR3 contains 13 residues. From germline, CDR1 is SNHLY and CDR2 FYNNEI. Losses at the gene ends were 1 base for V and 15 bases for J; bases not matched to a gene: 8. This CDR3 is CASSEGTGVRMFF. The CDR3 DNA follows: TGTGCCAGCAGTGAAGGGACAGGTGTGAGGATGTTTTTT.

J is TRBJ1-1 and V is TRBV28; D gene uncertain. Germline assignment: CDR1 MDHEN and CDR2 SYDVKM. Trimming removed 11 bases from V and 5 bases from J, with 18 bases in between. The CDR3 covers 13 residues. CDR3 region: CASRRLGSTEAFF. CDR3 nucleotides: TGTGCCTCACGACGGTTGGGGTCTACTGAAGCTTTCTTT.

V gene TRBV30 combines with J gene TRBJ2-7; TRBD1 aligns across 11 bases. Germline CDR1 is GTSNPN and CDR2 is SVGIG (reference sequence). The CDR3 totals 15 residues. After removal of 1 base from V and 1 base from J, the junction contained 3 bases not matched to a gene. CDR3 residues: CAWSAGTGGSYEQYF. In DNA form, the CDR3 reads TGTGCCTGGAGTGCTGGGACAGGGGGGTCCTACGAGCAGTACTTC. The full variable domain, completed using reference TRBV30 and TRBJ2-7, is SQTIHQWPATLVQPVGSPLSLECTVEGTSNPNLYWYRQAAGRGLQLLFYSVGIGQISSEVPQNLSASRPQDRQFILSSKKLLLSDSGFYLCAWSAGTGGSYEQYFGPGTRLTVT.

The CDR3 DNA reads as TGTGCCACCAGCAGCCTGCTACAGGTCCCTAATTCACCCCTCCACTTT. Translated, it gives CATSSLLQVPNSPLHF. This rearrangement joins TRBV15 to TRBJ1-6; D perhaps matches TRBD1 (5 bases). CDR3 length: 16 amino acids. Germline assignment: CDR1 LNHNV and CDR2 YYDKDF (reference sequence). V was trimmed by 3 bases and J by 6 bases, leaving 15 bases between them.

This chain links TRBV4-1 with TRBJ2-1; tentatively, D is TRBD1 (6 bases). The V end was cut by 4 bases, the J end by 6 bases, with 10 bases between. The CDR3 spans 13 residues. Germline V CDR1 and CDR2: MGHRA, YSYEKL. The CDR3 nucleotides read TGCGCCAGCAGCCTCGCAGGGGCCAATGAGCAGTTCTTC. Translation: CASSLAGANEQFF.

V is TRBV28 and J is TRBJ2-5; TRBD1 agrees at 7 bases. The J segment lost 2 bases and the V segment lost 6 bases, leaving 9 bases of the junction unmatched. The CDR3 consists of 15 residues. Germline V gene lookup returns CDR1 MDHEN and CDR2 SYDVKM. The CDR3 nucleotides are TGTGCCAGCAGCTGGGACAGAGCTCTTCAAGAGACCCAGTACTTC. Protein sequence: CASSWDRALQETQYF.

This clone was recorded once. The chain combines TRBV29-1 with TRBJ2-1; possibly TRBD1 for D (6 bases). The germline CDR1 and CDR2 sequences are SQVTM and ANQGSEA. The ends were cut back, 6 bases at V and 0 bases at J, with 18 bases in the middle. The CDR3 runs 16 residues. CDR3 region: CSVLGQPLYSYNEQFF. The DNA for the CDR3 is TGCAGCGTCCTAGGACAGCCTTTATACTCCTACAATGAGCAGTTCTTC.

The gene calls are TRBV6-1 and TRBJ2-5, with D maybe TRBD1 (6 bases). Germline CDR1 is MNHNS and CDR2 is SASEGT. CDR3 length: 14 residues. V dropped 5 bases and J dropped 7 bases, with 17 bases sitting between them. The CDR3 sequence: CASSPVDSWGTQYF. CDR3 nucleotide sequence: TGTGCCAGCAGTCCGGTGGACAGCTGGGGGACCCAGTACTTC.

This CDR3 is CASSSGGAGMNTEAFF. In DNA, the CDR3 is TGTGCCAGCAGTTCGGGGGGCGCGGGCATGAACACTGAAGCTTTCTTT. The chain is built from TRBV6-5 and TRBJ1-1; tentative D call: TRBD1 (6 bases). Germline V gene lookup returns CDR1 MNHEY and CDR2 SVGAGI. CDR3 length: 16 residues. V dropped 4 bases and J dropped 0 bases, with 15 bases sitting between them.

J is TRBJ1-2 and V is TRBV30, with a possible D match to TRBD1 (6 bases). Germline CDR1 GTSNPN, CDR2 SVGIG (reference sequence). This CDR3 has 11 residues. The V end was cut by 0 bases, the J end by 13 bases, with 12 bases between. CDR3 nucleotide sequence: TGTGCCTGGAGTGTTCGGAGGGGGGGCACCTTC. It encodes CAWSVRRGGTF. Using reference TRBV30 and TRBJ1-2 for the parts outside the CDR3, the full variable domain is SQTIHQWPATLVQPVGSPLSLECTVEGTSNPNLYWYRQAAGRGLQLLFYSVGIGQISSEVPQNLSASRPQDRQFILSSKKLLLSDSGFYLCAWSVRRGGTFGSGTRLTVV.

The chain joins TRBV6-1 to TRBJ2-2, with D perhaps assigned TRBD1 or TRBD2 (6 bases each). The germline CDR1 and CDR2 sequences are MNHNS and SASEGT. V dropped 7 bases and J dropped 10 bases, with 22 bases sitting between them. The CDR3 consists of 15 residues. The CDR3 DNA is TGTGCCAGCAAGGGCTGGGGGGCTGCGACCTCGGAGCTGTTTTTT. It codes for CASKGWGAATSELFF.

The rearrangement links TRBV9 to TRBJ1-2; D remains unclear. The CDR3 extends over 15 amino acids. Per germline, CDR1 SGDLS and CDR2 YYNGEE. Trimming took off 3 bases at V and 0 bases at J, with 12 bases between the two ends. The chain's CDR3 is CASSDFRGSNYGYTF. The DNA of the CDR3 is TGTGCCAGCAGCGATTTTCGGGGTTCTAACTATGGCTACACCTTC.

V usage is TRBV6-6 and J usage is TRBJ2-7; 7 positions match TRBD1. Germline trimming cut 0 bases from V and 7 bases from J; bases unmatched to any gene: 0. The CDR3 is 12 residues long. The V gene's germline CDR1 is MNHNY and CDR2 SVGAGI (reference sequence). The CDR3 DNA reads TGTGCCAGCAGTTACTCCAGGGGGGAGCAGTACTTC. Residues: CASSYSRGEQYF.

The chain combines TRBV2 with TRBJ2-1, with 14 bases fitting TRBD2. The CDR3 is made up of 15 amino acids. Per germline, CDR1 SNHLY and CDR2 FYNNEI. V was clipped by 6 bases and J by 6 bases; unmatched bases: 4. The CDR3 DNA follows: TGTGCCAGCAGCGCGGGACTAGCGGGAGTCAATGAGCAGTTCTTC. It specifies CASSAGLAGVNEQFF. The complete variable domain, with remaining parts taken from reference TRBV2 and TRBJ2-1, reads EPEVTQTPSHQVTQMGQEVILRCVPISNHLYFYWYRQILGQKVEFLVSFYNNEISEKSEIFDDQFSVERPDGSNFTLKIRSTKLEDSAMYFCASSAGLAGVNEQFFGPGTRLTVL.

The CDR3 sequence: CASSNQPPGETQYF. The DNA for the CDR3 is TGTGCCAGTAGTAACCAACCCCCAGGGGAGACCCAGTACTTC. The chain recombines TRBV19 with TRBJ2-5, with D maybe TRBD1 (5 bases). The V and J ends lost 4 bases and 5 bases respectively, with 14 bases between them. This CDR3 spans 14 amino acids. Germline V gives CDR1 LNHDA, CDR2 SQIVND (reference sequence).

The chain employs TRBV5-6 and TRBJ1-1, with 8 bases matching TRBD1. CDR3 length: 16 amino acids. The trim removed 0 bases at V and 5 bases at J, leaving 9 bases unmatched. Germline V gene data show CDR1 as SGHDT and CDR2 as YYEEEE. CDR3 region: CASSLVPQGGKTEAFF. CDR3 bases: TGTGCCAGCAGCTTGGTCCCACAGGGGGGGAAGACTGAAGCTTTCTTT. Drawing the rest from reference TRBV5-6 and TRBJ1-1, the complete variable domain is DAGVTQSPTHLIKTRGQQVTLRCSPKSGHDTVSWYQQALGQGPQFIFQYYEEEERQRGNFPDRFSGHQFPNYSSELNVNALLLGDSALYLCASSLVPQGGKTEAFFGQGTRLTVV.

This chain connects TRBV12-5 to TRBJ1-4; D perhaps matches TRBD1 (5 bases). The CDR3 has 15 amino acids. The V gene's germline CDR1 is LGHNT and CDR2 FRNRAP. Trimming left V 4 bases short and J 4 bases short, with 13 bases between. CDR3 sequence reads: CASGSTGTSNEKLFF. As DNA, the CDR3 is TGTGCTAGTGGTTCCACCGGGACTAGTAATGAAAAACTGTTTTTT. The full variable domain, in which reference TRBV12-5 and TRBJ1-4 provide the parts outside the CDR3, is DARVTQTPRHKVTEMGQEVTMRCQPILGHNTVFWYRQTMMQGLELLAYFRNRAPLDDSGMPKDRFSAEMPDATLATLKIQPSEPRDSAVYFCASGSTGTSNEKLFFGSGTQLSVL.

The chain employs TRBV5-4 and TRBJ2-5; 7 bases line up with TRBD2. The CDR3 is 14 residues long. The germline V gene has CDR1 SGHNT and CDR2 YYREEE (reference sequence). Trimming removed 4 bases from V and 2 bases from J; junction bases left unmatched: 5. The CDR3 spells CASSIRLAQETQYF. For the CDR3, the DNA is TGTGCCAGCAGCATAAGACTAGCTCAAGAGACCCAGTACTTC.

The rearrangement links TRBV7-6 to TRBJ2-6, with 7 bases that match TRBD2. The CDR3 contains 17 residues. Trimming took 5 bases from V and 0 from J; bases not matched to a gene: 7. CDR1 and CDR2 from the germline V gene are SGHVS and FNYEAQ. The DNA of the CDR3 is TGTGCCAGCAGCCCGGGACTAAGGAGCTCTGGGGCCAACGTCCTGACTTTC. It yields the protein CASSPGLRSSGANVLTF. Together with reference TRBV7-6 and TRBJ2-6, the CDR3 gives the full variable domain: GAGVSQSPRYKVTKRGQDVALRCDPISGHVSLYWYRQALGQGPEFLTYFNYEAQQDKSGLPNDRFSAERPEGSISTLTIQRTEQRDSAMYRCASSPGLRSSGANVLTFGAGSRLTVL.

This clone was seen only once. The chain joins TRBV9 to TRBJ2-7; 9 nucleotides line up with TRBD2. There are 15 residues in the CDR3. V gave up 4 bases and J gave up 5 bases; unmatched junction bases: 10. CDR1 is SGDLS, CDR2 YYNGEE, per germline. The CDR3 DNA reads as TGTGCCAGCAGCCCCGGCGCACAGCGGGAGGACGAGCAGTACTTC. The encoded protein is CASSPGAQREDEQYF.

The chain uses TRBV5-1 and TRBJ2-7; 9 nucleotides line up with TRBD1. There are 15 residues in the CDR3. J gave up 1 base and V 4 bases, and 6 bases lay outside the gene matches. Germline CDR1 is SGHRS and CDR2 is YFSETQ. Here the CDR3 reads CASSRGQGGSYEQYF. CDR3 coding DNA: TGCGCCAGCAGCCGGGGACAGGGCGGGTCCTACGAGCAGTACTTC. Combining the CDR3 with reference TRBV5-1 and TRBJ2-7 gives the whole variable domain KAGVTQTPRYLIKTRGQQVTLSCSPISGHRSVSWYQQTPGQGLQFLFEYFSETQRNKGNFPGRFSGRQFSNSRSEMNVSTLELGDSALYLCASSRGQGGSYEQYFGPGTRLTVT.

The CDR3 coding sequence is TGCGCCAGCAGGGACCCCAGGAAGGGCTCCTACAATGAGCAGTTCTTC. Amino acid sequence: CASRDPRKGSYNEQFF. V is TRBV5-1 and J is TRBJ2-1; D gene unclear. There are 16 residues in the CDR3. Germline V gene sequence: CDR1 SGHRS, CDR2 YFSETQ. V gave up 5 bases and J gave up 0 bases, with 15 bases separating them.